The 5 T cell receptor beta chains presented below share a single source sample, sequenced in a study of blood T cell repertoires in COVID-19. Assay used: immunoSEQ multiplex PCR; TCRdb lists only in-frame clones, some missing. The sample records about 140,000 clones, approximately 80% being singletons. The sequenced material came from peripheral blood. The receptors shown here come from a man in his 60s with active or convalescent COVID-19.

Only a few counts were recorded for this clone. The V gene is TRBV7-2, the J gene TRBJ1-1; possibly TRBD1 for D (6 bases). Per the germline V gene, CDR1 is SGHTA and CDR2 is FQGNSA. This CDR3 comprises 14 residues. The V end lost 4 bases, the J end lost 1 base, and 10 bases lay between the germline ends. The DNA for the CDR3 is TGTGCCAGCAGCTCATCGACAGGGAACACTGAAGCTTTCTTT. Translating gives CASSSSTGNTEAFF.

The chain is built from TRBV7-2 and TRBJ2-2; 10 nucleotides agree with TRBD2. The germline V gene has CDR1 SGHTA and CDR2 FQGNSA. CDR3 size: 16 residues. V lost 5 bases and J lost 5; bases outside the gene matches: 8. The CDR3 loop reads CASSLGLAEGTGELFF. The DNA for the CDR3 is TGTGCCAGCAGCCTTGGACTAGCGGAGGGTACCGGGGAGCTGTTTTTT.

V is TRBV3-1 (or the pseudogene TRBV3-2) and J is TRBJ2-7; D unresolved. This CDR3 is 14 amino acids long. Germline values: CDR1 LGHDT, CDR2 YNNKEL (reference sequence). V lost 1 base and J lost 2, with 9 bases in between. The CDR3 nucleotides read TGTGCCAGCAGCCAAGTCCCGAGCCCCTACGAGCAGTACGTC. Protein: CASSQVPSPYEQYV.

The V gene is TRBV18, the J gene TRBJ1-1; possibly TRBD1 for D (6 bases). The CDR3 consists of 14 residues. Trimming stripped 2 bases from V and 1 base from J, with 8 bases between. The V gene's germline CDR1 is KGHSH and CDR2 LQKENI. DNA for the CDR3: TGTGCCAGCTCACCAACAGGGCGGAACACTGAAGCTTTCTTT. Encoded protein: CASSPTGRNTEAFF. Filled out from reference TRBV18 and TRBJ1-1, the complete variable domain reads NAGVMQNPRHLVRRRGQEARLRCSPMKGHSHVYWYRQLPEEGLKFMVYLQKENIIDESGMPKERFSAEFPKEGPSILRIQQVVRGDSAAYFCASSPTGRNTEAFFGQGTRLTVV.

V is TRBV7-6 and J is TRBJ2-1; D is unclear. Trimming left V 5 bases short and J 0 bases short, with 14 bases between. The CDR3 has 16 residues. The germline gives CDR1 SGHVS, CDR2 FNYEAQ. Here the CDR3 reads CASSRLYKSSYNEQFF. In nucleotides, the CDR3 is TGTGCCAGCAGCCGACTTTACAAGAGCTCCTACAATGAGCAGTTCTTC.